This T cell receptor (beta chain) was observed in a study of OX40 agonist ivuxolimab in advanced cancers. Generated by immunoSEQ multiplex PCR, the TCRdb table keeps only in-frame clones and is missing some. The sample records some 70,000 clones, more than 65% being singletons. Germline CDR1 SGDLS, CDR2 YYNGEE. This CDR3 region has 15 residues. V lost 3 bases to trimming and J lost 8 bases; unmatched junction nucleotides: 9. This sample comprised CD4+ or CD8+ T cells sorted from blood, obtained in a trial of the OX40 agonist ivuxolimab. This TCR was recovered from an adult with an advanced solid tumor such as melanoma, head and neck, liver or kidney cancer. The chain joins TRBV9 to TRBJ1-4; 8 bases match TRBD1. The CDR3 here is CASSARTGIGEKLFF. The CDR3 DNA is TGTGCCAGCAGCGCCCGGACAGGGATCGGAGAAAAACTGTTTTTT.